What follows are 14 T cell receptor beta chains derived from one specimen sequenced in a study of control samples from healthy donors and cancer patients. Using immunoSEQ multiplex PCR, the repertoire was profiled, and TCRdb retains in-frame clones only, with some absent. The sample holds approximately 97,000 clones; roughly 88% are singletons and the top ten take around an eighth. Material for sequencing was blood. The receptors were sampled from a man aged 30 to 39 in good health.

This chain connects TRBV5-5 to TRBJ1-2; D not resolved. The CDR3 spans 15 residues. CDR1 SGHKS and CDR2 YYEKEE come from the germline V gene (reference sequence). Trimming cost V 3 bases and J 8 bases, with 20 bases left between them. CDR3 sequence reads: CASSSNARRAGGYTF. The DNA of the CDR3 is TGTGCCAGCAGCTCCAATGCGCGGCGGGCGGGGGGCTACACCTTC.

The chain couples TRBV30 to TRBJ1-6, with 9 bases matching TRBD1. Trimming removed 0 bases from V and 9 bases from J; junction bases left unmatched: 6. The CDR3 is 15 amino acids. Germline V CDR1 and CDR2: GTSNPN, SVGIG (reference sequence). The CDR3, as DNA: TGTGCCTGGAGTGTCTTGGGACAGGGTCGTTCACCCCTCCACTTT. Translation gives CAWSVLGQGRSPLHF.

This chain uses TRBV28 with TRBJ1-6; no definite D call. The CDR3 totals 15 residues. Germline loops: CDR1 MDHEN, CDR2 SYDVKM. Trimming took 6 bases from V and 14 from J, leaving 23 bases between them. CDR3 protein: CASSPQALAQTTLHF. The DNA of the CDR3 is TGTGCCAGCAGCCCACAAGCTTTAGCGCAAACCACCCTCCACTTT.

J is TRBJ1-1 and V is TRBV5-1; D not certain. The germline V gene encodes CDR1 SGHRS and CDR2 YFSETQ. The CDR3 spans 14 residues. Trimming took off 1 base at V and 2 bases at J, with 9 bases between the two ends. CDR3 coding DNA: TGCGCCAGCAGCTTGAACTCAGATAACACTGAAGCTTTCTTT. Protein product: CASSLNSDNTEAFF. Using reference TRBV5-1 and TRBJ1-1 for the parts outside the CDR3, the full variable domain is KAGVTQTPRYLIKTRGQQVTLSCSPISGHRSVSWYQQTPGQGLQFLFEYFSETQRNKGNFPGRFSGRQFSNSRSEMNVSTLELGDSALYLCASSLNSDNTEAFFGQGTRLTVV.

The chain carries TRBV28 and TRBJ2-7, with 7 nucleotides matching TRBD2. The CDR3 loop spans 15 amino acids. The germline V gene has CDR1 MDHEN and CDR2 SYDVKM. The junction had 13 bases not matched to a gene; V was cut back by 5 bases and J by 6 bases. CDR3 in DNA: TGTGCCAGCAGTGCCCCTAGACGGGAGGCAGGCGAGCAGTACTTC. Its protein is CASSAPRREAGEQYF.

This clone was detected only once. The chain couples TRBV6-5 to TRBJ1-4; D not certain. Germline lookup yields CDR1 MNHEY and CDR2 SVGAGI. Trimming stripped 2 bases from V and 7 bases from J, with 14 bases between. The CDR3 is 15 residues long. CDR3 region: CASSYLGKEGEKLFF. The CDR3 DNA is TGTGCCAGCAGTTACCTCGGGAAGGAGGGTGAAAAACTGTTTTTT.

The chain couples TRBV27 to TRBJ1-2, with no clear D. This CDR3 has 13 amino acids. Germline CDR1 and CDR2: MNHEY and SMNVEV (reference sequence). Trimming cost V 2 bases and J 1 base, with 5 bases left between them. CDR3 in amino acids: CASSLTVNYGYTF. The CDR3 region has the DNA TGTGCCAGCAGTTTAACAGTTAACTATGGCTACACCTTC.

The CDR3 loop is CASSFNMYYTF. In nucleotides, the CDR3 is TGTGCCAGCAGCTTCAACATGTACTACACCTTC. V and J are TRBV7-9 and TRBJ1-2; D ambiguous. Germline CDR1 and CDR2: SEHNR and FQNEAQ (reference sequence). The V gene lost 3 bases and the J gene lost 10 bases, with 9 bases spanning the gap. The CDR3 runs 11 residues.

This sequence joins TRBV5-1 and TRBJ1-4; 7 positions match TRBD1. The CDR3 is 15 amino acids. Germline V CDR1 and CDR2: SGHRS, YFSETQ. V lost 0 bases to trimming and J lost 8 bases; unmatched junction nucleotides: 7. CDR3 DNA: TGCGCCAGCAGCTTGGGGGGACAGTCTGGGGAAAAACTGTTTTTT. Translated, it gives CASSLGGQSGEKLFF.

The rearrangement uses TRBV5-1 and TRBJ2-1, with D possibly being TRBD2 (5 bases). CDR3 length: 12 amino acids. Germline V lookup: CDR1 SGHRS, CDR2 YFSETQ. V gave up 4 bases and J gave up 13 bases, with 15 bases separating them. CDR3 in amino acids: CASSPDYFGQFF. The CDR3 DNA sequence: TGCGCCAGCAGCCCCGACTACTTCGGACAGTTCTTC.

The chain has TRBV19 and TRBJ1-5; 8 nucleotides match TRBD1. After removal of 3 bases from V and 9 bases from J, the junction contained 7 bases not matched to a gene. The CDR3 consists of 14 residues. CDR1 and CDR2 (germline): LNHDA, SQIVND (reference sequence). The CDR3 loop is CASSMGGTGWPQHF. The CDR3 DNA reads as TGTGCCAGTAGTATGGGAGGGACAGGTTGGCCCCAGCATTTT.

This chain connects TRBV24-1 to TRBJ1-2, with 7 bases fitting TRBD1. The V gene end was trimmed by 4 bases and the J gene end by 8 bases; junction bases not matched to a gene: 6. Germline CDR1 reads KGHDR; CDR2 reads SFDVKD. The CDR3 has 13 residues. The CDR3 DNA follows: TGTGCCACCAGTGACTTGGGACAGTCCGGCTACACCTTC. Its translation is CATSDLGQSGYTF.

The rearrangement joins TRBV30 to TRBJ2-7; weak D call: TRBD1 (6 bases). The V end was cut by 4 bases, the J end by 6 bases, with 13 bases between. The germline CDR1 and CDR2 sequences are GTSNPN and SVGIG (reference sequence). There are 12 residues in the CDR3. Written as DNA, the CDR3 is TGTGCCTGGACCCAGGGGAGCCCCGAGCAGTACTTC. As protein: CAWTQGSPEQYF.

This clone was seen a single time. The chain recombines TRBV7-3 with TRBJ2-1, with a possible D match to TRBD2 (6 bases). From germline, CDR1 is SGHTA and CDR2 FQGTGA. CDR3 length: 13 amino acids. V shed 5 bases and J shed 5 bases, with 10 bases lying between them. CDR3 region: CASSLRLDNEQFF. CDR3 DNA: TGTGCCAGCAGCCTTAGACTAGACAATGAGCAGTTCTTC.